The rows below give T cell receptor beta chains drawn from one sample of a study of T cell repertoires in cytomegalovirus infection. TCRdb re-called the reads through MiXCR, storing one row per CDR3 protein. The sample includes roughly 860,000 distinct CDR3 sequences, over 25% seen only once; the top ten take 9.5% to 15%. No cognate antigen is known for these TCRs. Sequencing was performed on cultured CD8+ T cells from PBMCs, taken from culture after CMV antigen stimulation. The source of these receptors is a human donor in good health (CMV status not recorded). Some clones in this sample may be carry-over from other donors' samples. Each CDR3 is given with its conserved first and last residue. A D gene is named only where the DNA matches it firmly. Size is stated for part of the rows, as once, few or many counts, or as a class when the clone is expanded.

>.|.|TRBJ2-5|TRBV12-3/TRBV12-4
TGTGCCAGCAGGAACAAAGAGACCCAGTACTTC
CASRNKETQYF
>TRBD2|few|TRBJ2-2|TRBV7-2
TGTGCCAGCAGCTTAGTGTTGCGGATACTAGCGGGGACGAGCGAAGGGGAGCTGTTTTTT
CASSLVLRILAGTSEGELFF
>TRBD1|few|TRBJ2-7|TRBV6-1
TGTGCCAGCAGCCCTATCGGACAGGGGGCACTGGATGGCTACGAGCAGTACTTC
CASSPIGQGALDGYEQYF
>.|.|TRBJ2-3|TRBV6-1
TGTGCCAGCAGTGCGGGCCGCGGCGTCGCCGACACAGATACGCAGTATTTT
CASSAGRGVADTDTQYF
>TRBD1|.|TRBJ2-7|TRBV20-1
TGCAGTGCTAGAGGGCTGGACAGGGGGCGTTACGAGCAGTACTTC
CSARGLDRGRYEQYF
>TRBD1|.|TRBJ1-2|TRBV12-3/TRBV12-4
TGTGCCAGCAGTTTAGTCGACAGGGATCTTTATGGCTACACCTTC
CASSLVDRDLYGYTF
>.|.|TRBJ2-2|TRBV6-2/TRBV6-3
TGTGCCACAGATGGTAGCCCCGGGGAGCTGTTTTTT
CATDGSPGELFF
>.|once|TRBJ2-1|TRBV4-2
TGTGCCAGCAACCACGGGACTGGAGTTAACAATGAGCAGTTCTTC
CASNHGTGVNNEQFF
>TRBD1|.|TRBJ2-5|TRBV28
TGTGCCAGCAGTTTCCCCGGCAGGGGGCAGGAGACCCAGTACTTC
CASSFPGRGQETQYF
>.|many|TRBJ1-4|TRBV7-6
TGTGCCAGCAGCTTAGCGGAAGGGTGGACTAATGAAAAACTGTTTTTT
CASSLAEGWTNEKLFF
>TRBD1|.|TRBJ1-6|TRBV20-1
TGCAGTGCTAGAACTTTAGGGGGCCACGGAGGGTCACCCCTCCACTTT
CSARTLGGHGGSPLHF
>TRBD1|.|TRBJ1-2|TRBV12-5
TGTGCTAGTGGTTTCCCAGGGGGCGAGATGGAGGATAACTATGGCTACACCTTC
CASGFPGGEMEDNYGYTF
>.|few|TRBJ2-7|TRBV6-2/TRBV6-3
TGTGCCAGCAGTTACTCGAGGACAGATCACTCCTACGAGCAGTACTTC
CASSYSRTDHSYEQYF
>.|.|TRBJ2-2|TRBV15
TGTGCCACCAGCAGAGATAGGGCAGAGAACACCGGGGAGCTGTTTTTT
CATSRDRAENTGELFF
>.|few|TRBJ2-2|TRBV27
TGTGCCAGCAGTGGACGACAGGGAGGGAACACCGGGGAGCTGTTTTTT
CASSGRQGGNTGELFF
>TRBD1|once|TRBJ1-2|TRBV5-4
TGTGCCAGCAGCTCGATCGGGACAGGGATTGGCTACACCTTC
CASSSIGTGIGYTF
>TRBD2|.|TRBJ2-3|TRBV6-1
TGTGCCAGCAGGAGGCTAGCGGGGGCAGATACGCAGTATTTT
CASRRLAGADTQYF
>.|.|TRBJ1-1|TRBV19
TGTGCCAGTAGTATGCCGAGGACAGAAATGAACACTGAAGCTTTCTTT
CASSMPRTEMNTEAFF
>.|few|TRBJ1-4|TRBV4-1
TGCGCCAGCAGCCAATGGGTCGGGCCAAATGAAAAACTGTTTTTT
CASSQWVGPNEKLFF
>.|.|TRBJ2-5|TRBV7-9
TGTGCCAGCAGCTTAGAAAGTATAACGAAACGGGGAGAGACCCAGTACTTC
CASSLESITKRGETQYF
>.|few|TRBJ2-2|TRBV28
TGTGCCAGCAGTTTCATAGGCACCACCGGGGAGCTGTTTTTT
CASSFIGTTGELFF
>.|few|TRBJ2-1|TRBV12-3/TRBV12-4
TGTGCCAGCAGTCCCCGTGCCTCGACGAACAATGAGCAGTTCTTC
CASSPRASTNNEQFF
>.|many|TRBJ2-7|TRBV7-2
TGTGCCAGCAGCTACTGGGGGGCCTACGAGCAGTACTTC
CASSYWGAYEQYF
>.|many|TRBJ1-1|TRBV9
TGTGCCAGCAGCGTAGTGGCGGACACTGAAGCTTTCTTT
CASSVVADTEAFF
>.|few|TRBJ2-3|TRBV2
TGTGCCAGCAGCACCGGGATCTCTAGCACAGATACGCAGTATTTT
CASSTGISSTDTQYF
>.|.|TRBJ2-7|TRBV27
TGTGCCAGCAGTTTATTACAGGATTACGAGCAGTACTTC
CASSLLQDYEQYF
>.|few|TRBJ2-7|TRBV7-2
TGTGCCAGCAGCTTATTTGGGGGCCTCTACGAGCAGTACTTC
CASSLFGGLYEQYF
>.|many|TRBJ1-1|TRBV11-1
TGTGCCAGCAGCTTTCCACGGGGTATGAACACTGAAGCTTTCTTT
CASSFPRGMNTEAFF
>TRBD1|.|TRBJ2-5|TRBV20-1
TGCAGTGCTCGCTGGACAGGGGGCTATGAGACCCAGTACTTC
CSARWTGGYETQYF
>.|many|TRBJ1-2|TRBV7-2
TGTGCCAGCAGCTCCCCGACAGACTATGGCTACACCTTC
CASSSPTDYGYTF
>.|few|TRBJ1-6|TRBV20-1
.
CSARDLGVFDPPTLGIEPLHF
>.|.|TRBJ2-3|TRBV12-3/TRBV12-4
TGTGCCAGCAGTACGTGGGGGGGCGGCACAGATACGCAGTATTTT
CASSTWGGGTDTQYF
>.|.|TRBJ2-1|TRBV7-9
TGTGCCAGCAACCCAACCTACAATGAGCAGTTCTTC
CASNPTYNEQFF
>.|.|TRBJ1-1|TRBV2
TGTGCCAGCCGCGACGGGGGGAGCACTGAAGCTTTCTTT
CASRDGGSTEAFF
>.|.|TRBJ2-4|TRBV6-4
TGTGCCAGCAGTGACTGGGCAGGGAAACACATTCAGTACTTC
CASSDWAGKHIQYF
>.|.|TRBJ2-1|TRBV7-9
TGTGCCAACAGTTCCAGGGCCAATGAGCAGTTCTTC
CANSSRANEQFF
>.|.|TRBJ1-4|TRBV4-1
TGCGCCAGCAGCCAAGTTTTGGCCGAAAAACTGTTTTTT
CASSQVLAEKLFF
>TRBD1|.|TRBJ2-5|TRBV12-3/TRBV12-4
TGTGCCAGCAGTTTAGGCTTTTCTGACAGGGGAAGAGAGACCCAGTACTTC
CASSLGFSDRGRETQYF
>.|few|TRBJ1-1|TRBV5-4
TGTGCCAGCAGCTTGGCTGGACAGCTCACTGAAGCTTTCTTT
CASSLAGQLTEAFF
>.|many|TRBJ2-3|TRBV12-5
TGTGCTAGTGGTCCCGAGGGCCCAACACAAGATACGCAGTATTTT
CASGPEGPTQDTQYF
>.|.|TRBJ1-2|TRBV19
TGTGCCAGTAGTCCAGGAGACAGGTTCTATGGCTACACCTTC
CASSPGDRFYGYTF
>TRBD2|.|TRBJ2-7|TRBV7-8
TGTGCCAGCAGCTTGGACCCGACTAGCGGTTACGAGCAGTACTTC
CASSLDPTSGYEQYF
>.|few|TRBJ1-1|TRBV6-2/TRBV6-3
TGTGCCAGCAGTTCCTGGATGAACACTGAAGCTTTCTTT
CASSSWMNTEAFF
>.|.|TRBJ1-1|TRBV27
TGTGCCAGCAGTTTGTCAGGGCAAGCTGAAGCTTTCTTT
CASSLSGQAEAFF
>TRBD1|.|TRBJ2-7|TRBV5-4
TGTGCCAGCAGCCCTGACAGGGGATGGAACGAGCAGTACTTC
CASSPDRGWNEQYF
>.|.|TRBJ1-2|TRBV9
TGTGCCAGCAGCGTAGGGCACAAAGCTAACTATGGCTACACCTTC
CASSVGHKANYGYTF
>TRBD1|.|TRBJ1-2|TRBV12-3/TRBV12-4
TGTGCCAGCAGTCACTGGACAGGGGGCTATGCTAACTATGGCTTCACCTTC
CASSHWTGGYANYGFTF
>TRBD2|.|TRBJ2-3|TRBV27
TGTGCCAGCAGTTTAGGGAGCGGGGGGGTGACAGATACGCAGTATTTT
CASSLGSGGVTDTQYF
>.|.|TRBJ2-1|TRBV27
TGTGCCAGCAGCTTCAGTTCGTATAACAATGAGCAGTTCTTC
CASSFSSYNNEQFF
>.|.|TRBJ2-4|TRBV7-9
TGTGCCAGCAGCTTAATCCAGGGACTGAGAAACATTCAGTACTTC
CASSLIQGLRNIQYF
>TRBD1|.|TRBJ2-2|TRBV6-1
TGTGCCGGACAGGCGGACACCGGGGAGCTGTTTTTT
CAGQADTGELFF
>.|many|TRBJ2-6|TRBV7-2
TGTGCCAGCACCCCTAGGGGTCGTGGGGCCAACGTCCTGACTTTC
CASTPRGRGANVLTF
>TRBD2|.|TRBJ2-1|TRBV10-3
TGTGCCACCGGTGTCGGGGGGGCCCAAAATGAGCAGTTCTTC
CATGVGGAQNEQFF
>.|.|TRBJ1-3|TRBV6-5
TGTGCCAGCAGTTACTCGGTCGGCTCGGCGGGTGGAAACACCATATATTTT
CASSYSVGSAGGNTIYF
>.|.|TRBJ2-3|TRBV7-8
TGTGCCAGCAGCTTAAATAGTGGCACAGATACGCAGTATTTT
CASSLNSGTDTQYF
>.|.|TRBJ1-2|TRBV27
TGTGCCAGCAGGGAGGCGGGGTCGGGTGGCTACACCTTC
CASREAGSGGYTF
>.|.|TRBJ1-4|TRBV7-9
TGTGCCAGCAGTTACGATTCGGGGCGTAATGAAAAACTGTTTTTT
CASSYDSGRNEKLFF
>.|.|TRBJ2-2|TRBV6-1
TGTGCCAGCAGTGATCTCTCCACCGGGGAGCTGTTTTTT
CASSDLSTGELFF
>.|.|TRBJ1-1|TRBV7-6
TGTGCCAGCACCAGGGCGGGTCGCACTGAAGCTTTCTTT
CASTRAGRTEAFF